This entry lists 8 T cell receptor beta chains sequenced from one sample in a study of cytomegalovirus exposure and HLA in healthy donors. The PCR employed 60 Vbeta primers together with 13 Jbeta primers. The table came from immunoSEQ multiplex PCR; TCRdb's copy has only in-frame clones and leaves some out. This table has more than 95,000 clones, approximately 74% appearing once. Specimen: PBMCs. The source of these receptors is a man aged 40-55 years in good health and CMV-seropositive.

CDR3 sequence (DNA): TGCGCCAGCAGCTTGGCCTTCCAGGAACCTAATTCACCCCTCCACTTT. This gives the protein CASSLAFQEPNSPLHF. The rearrangement joins TRBV5-1 to TRBJ1-6, with unresolved D. The CDR3 has 16 amino acids. CDR1 SGHRS and CDR2 YFSETQ come from the germline V gene. V lost 0 bases and J lost 6, with 13 bases in between.

The chain carries TRBV5-1 and TRBJ1-3, with D possibly matching TRBD1 (5 bases). The CDR3 is made up of 14 amino acids. The V end was cut by 0 bases, the J end by 4 bases, with 8 bases between. The germline gives CDR1 SGHRS, CDR2 YFSETQ. CDR3 region: CASSLVSGGNTIYF. The CDR3 nucleotides read TGCGCCAGCAGCTTGGTGTCAGGGGGAAACACCATATATTTT.

This chain links TRBV7-2 with TRBJ2-4; D may be TRBD1 (6 bases). The CDR3 spans 14 residues. Germline V gene sequence: CDR1 SGHTA, CDR2 FQGNSA. V dropped 3 bases and J dropped 7 bases, with 13 bases sitting between them. In nucleotides, the CDR3 is TGTGCCAGCAGCTTGGAGACGGACAGCAACATTCAGTACTTC. This sequence encodes CASSLETDSNIQYF.

The chain joins TRBV6-5 to TRBJ1-5; a possible D gene is TRBD1 (5 bases). The CDR3 extends over 16 amino acids. Looked up from germline, CDR1 is MNHEY and CDR2 is SVGAGI. The V end was cut by 4 bases, the J end by 4 bases, with 17 bases between. The CDR3 spells CASSSTFGGGNQPQHF. CDR3 DNA sequence: TGTGCCAGCAGTTCAACATTTGGGGGGGGGAATCAGCCCCAGCATTTT.

The chain carries TRBV7-9 and TRBJ1-2; D is undetermined. This CDR3 is built from 14 residues. CDR1 is SEHNR and CDR2 is FQNEAQ in the germline V gene (reference sequence). The V end lost 1 base, the J end lost 6 bases, and 12 bases lay between the germline ends. The CDR3 sequence is CASSLEDPEDGYTF. In nucleotides, the CDR3 is TGTGCCAGCAGCTTAGAGGACCCGGAGGATGGCTACACCTTC.

The chain combines TRBV27 with TRBJ1-6, with D possibly TRBD1 on 5 matching bases. V dropped 5 bases and J dropped 2 bases, with 13 bases sitting between them. The CDR3 is made up of 16 amino acids. The germline CDR1 and CDR2 sequences are MNHEY and SMNVEV (reference sequence). For the CDR3, the DNA is TGTGCCAGCAGTCCAAGCGGGGCAACCTATAATTCACCCCTCCACTTT. Protein product: CASSPSGATYNSPLHF.

V and J are TRBV30 and TRBJ1-4; TRBD1 aligns across 8 bases. V was clipped by 2 bases and J by 4 bases; unmatched bases: 6. The CDR3 has 15 amino acids. Germline values: CDR1 GTSNPN, CDR2 SVGIG (reference sequence). The CDR3 here is CAWSTGTGYNEKLFF. Here the CDR3 DNA reads TGTGCCTGGAGTACCGGGACAGGTTATAATGAAAAACTGTTTTTT. Combining the CDR3 with reference TRBV30 and TRBJ1-4 gives the whole variable domain SQTIHQWPATLVQPVGSPLSLECTVEGTSNPNLYWYRQAAGRGLQLLFYSVGIGQISSEVPQNLSASRPQDRQFILSSKKLLLSDSGFYLCAWSTGTGYNEKLFFGSGTQLSVL.

Here the CDR3 reads CASRAGGSPSSYEQYF. Here the CDR3 DNA reads TGCGCCAGCCGGGCGGGAGGGTCCCCGAGCTCCTACGAGCAGTACTTC. The chain carries TRBV5-1 and TRBJ2-7; TRBD2 agrees at 9 bases. Germline trimming cut 7 bases from V and 0 bases from J; bases unmatched to any gene: 11. Germline V lookup: CDR1 SGHRS, CDR2 YFSETQ. The CDR3 is made up of 16 amino acids.